This T cell receptor (beta chain) was captured by sequencing in a study of OX40 agonist ivuxolimab in advanced cancers. The assay was immunoSEQ multiplex PCR, and TCRdb's table has in-frame clones only and misses some. The sample shows 65,000 to 85,000 clones, 80% to 90% of them seen only once. The sequence derives from an adult with an advanced solid tumor such as melanoma, head and neck, liver or kidney cancer. This material consisted of CD4+ or CD8+ T cells sorted from blood, taken in a trial of the OX40 agonist ivuxolimab.

Here the CDR3 DNA reads TGTGCCAGTAGACTAGGTTTGGGTCAGCCCCAGCATTTT. It specifies CASRLGLGQPQHF. The V and J genes are TRBV19 and TRBJ1-5; no definite D call. Per the germline V gene, CDR1 is LNHDA and CDR2 is SQIVND (reference sequence). Trimming removed 6 bases at V and 6 bases at J, with 12 bases between. The CDR3 has 13 residues.